One and the same sample provided the 28 T cell receptor beta chains below, sequenced in a study of identical twins. A single record per CDR3 protein comes from TCRdb applying MiXCR to the 5' RACE reads. This sample has just under 550,000 distinct CDR3 sequences; 12% to 15% occur once, and the top ten carry roughly 0.44%. The sample was also reused in another study, on yellow fever vaccine responses in identical twins.

Material: CD4+ T cells sorted from blood. All receptors derive from a woman younger than 35 in good health.

V and J are TRBV12-3 or TRBV12-4 and TRBJ2-2, with D possibly called TRBD1 or TRBD2 (6 bases each). The ends were cut back, 6 bases at V and 4 bases at J, with 18 bases in the middle. The CDR3 consists of 16 residues. The CDR3 DNA reads TGTGCCAGCAGCCAGGAGGGGGGAGTCATCACCGGGGAGCTGTTTTTT. Residues: CASSQEGGVITGELFF.

As to this clonotype: Compared with germline, one end of the junction differs, possibly owing to a read error. V is TRBV7-4 and J is TRBJ2-7; TRBD2 agrees at 7 bases. The CDR3 contains 15 residues. CDR1 and CDR2 from the germline V gene are SGHVT and SQSDAQ. CDR3 amino acids: CASSPPGTIPFKRSF. The CDR3 DNA is TGTGCCAGCAGCCCTCCGGGGACTATCCCTTTCAAGCGGTCTTTC.

This clonotype turned up a few times. V usage is TRBV7-2 and J usage is TRBJ1-1; 9 bases are a match to TRBD1. The junction had 11 bases not matched to a gene; V was cut back by 5 bases and J by 1 base. The CDR3 consists of 17 residues. Per germline, CDR1 SGHTA and CDR2 FQGNSA. In DNA, the CDR3 is TGTGCCAGCAGCCCTTACCTGGACAGGGGAGGGAACACTGAAGCTTTCTTT. Translated: CASSPYLDRGGNTEAFF.

This chain joins TRBV24-1 and TRBJ2-3; perhaps TRBD2 as D (5 bases). Germline lookup yields CDR1 KGHDR and CDR2 SFDVKD. The CDR3 spans 15 residues. Trimming removed 6 bases from V and 1 base from J, with 13 bases in between. The CDR3 DNA reads as TGTGCCACCAGTTCCCTGGGTAGCGGCACAGATACGCAGTATTTT. Amino acid sequence: CATSSLGSGTDTQYF.

This clonotype appeared a few times. The V call is TRBV24-1, the J call TRBJ1-2, with D perhaps TRBD1 (5 bases). Germline lookup yields CDR1 KGHDR and CDR2 SFDVKD. The CDR3 is 14 residues long. The ends were cut back, 2 bases at V and 8 bases at J, with 14 bases in the middle. CDR3 sequence reads: CATSDSSGIKGYTF. In nucleotides, the CDR3 is TGTGCCACCAGTGATTCTTCAGGGATTAAAGGCTACACCTTC.

V gene TRBV5-1 combines with J gene TRBJ2-1; D may match TRBD1 or TRBD2 (5 bases each). The V gene's germline CDR1 is SGHRS and CDR2 YFSETQ. V lost 0 bases, J lost 7 bases, and 14 bases lay in between. The length of the CDR3 is 15 residues. The CDR3 DNA follows: TGCGCCAGCAGCTTGGGGTCTGGGGGATTTAATGAGCAGTTCTTC. This translates into CASSLGSGGFNEQFF.

This clonotype has more than one count but fewer than ten. In nucleotides, the CDR3 is TGTGCCAGCTCACTTCCACTAGCGAACCAAGAGACCCAGTACTTC. Its translation: CASSLPLANQETQYF. J is TRBJ2-5 and V is TRBV18; 7 bases are shared with TRBD2. J gave up 0 bases and V 4 bases, and 5 bases lay outside the gene matches. This CDR3 is built from 15 residues. Germline CDR1 KGHSH, CDR2 LQKENI.

This clonotype was seen a few times. The chain uses TRBV29-1 and TRBJ2-1, with D uncertain. Trimming removed 5 bases at V and 8 bases at J, with 10 bases between. The CDR3 loop spans 11 amino acids. The germline gives CDR1 SQVTM, CDR2 ANQGSEA. The CDR3 sequence: CSVRPLYEQFF. The CDR3 DNA sequence: TGCAGCGTTCGGCCGTTGTATGAGCAGTTCTTC.

This clonotype was counted at least ten times. In nucleotides, the CDR3 is TGTGCCAGCAGGAGGACGATTAACTATGGCTACACCTTC. It is translated as CASRRTINYGYTF. V and J are TRBV12-3 or TRBV12-4 and TRBJ1-2, with D unclear. CDR3 length: 13 amino acids. With 6 bases removed from V and 1 base from J, the gap between germline ends came to 9 bases.

The table lists this clonotype with a few counts. V usage is TRBV7-9 and J usage is TRBJ1-4; D is unclear. Trimming shortened V by 5 bases and J by 3 bases, and 13 bases separated the two germline ends. Germline V gene lookup returns CDR1 SEHNR and CDR2 FQNEAQ (reference sequence). The CDR3 consists of 15 residues. The CDR3 here is CASSGGKLANEKLFF. In DNA, the CDR3 is TGTGCCAGCAGCGGTGGGAAGTTGGCTAATGAAAAACTGTTTTTT.

The J gene is TRBJ2-7, the V gene TRBV7-8; 7 positions agree with TRBD2. CDR1 is SGHVS, CDR2 FQNEAQ, per germline. This CDR3 comprises 15 residues. Trimming cost V 0 bases and J 1 base; bases outside gene matches: 3. The CDR3 nucleotides are TGTGCCAGCAGCTTAGCAAGCGGGAAGTCCTACGAGCAGTACGTC. Protein sequence: CASSLASGKSYEQYV.

This clonotype was picked up a small number of times. The rearrangement links TRBV15 to TRBJ2-1, with D perhaps matching TRBD1 or TRBD2 (6 bases each). CDR1 and CDR2 (germline): LNHNV, YYDKDF (reference sequence). Between the trimmed V and J ends, which lost 0 bases and 6 bases, there was a span of 12 bases. This CDR3 is built from 15 residues. The CDR3 bases are TGTGCCACCAGCAGAGATTGGGGGGCCGCCAATGAGCAGTTCTTC. This codes for CATSRDWGAANEQFF.

CDR3 DNA sequence: TGCAGTGCTAGTCCTCTAGCGGGAGTCAACAATGAGCAGTTCTTC. Encoded protein: CSASPLAGVNNEQFF. V and J are TRBV20-1 and TRBJ2-1, with TRBD2 identical over 10 bases. Trimming took 3 bases from V and 5 from J; bases not matched to a gene: 7. Germline CDR1 is DFQATT and CDR2 is SNEGSKA (reference sequence). The CDR3 loop spans 15 amino acids.

The chain links TRBV4-1 to TRBJ2-1, with 15 bases lining up with TRBD2. After removal of 3 bases from V and 3 bases from J, the junction contained 12 bases not matched to a gene. Germline loops: CDR1 MGHRA, CDR2 YSYEKL. CDR3 length equals 20 residues. CDR3 DNA: TGCGCCAGCAGCCACTCCCCCGGGGGACTAGCGGGAGGAATCTACAATGAGCAGTTCTTC. It specifies CASSHSPGGLAGGIYNEQFF.

The chain carries TRBV4-2 and TRBJ2-2; no reliable D call. The V gene lost 2 bases and the J gene lost 2 bases, with 9 bases spanning the gap. CDR1 is LGHNA, CDR2 YNFKEQ, per germline. The CDR3 has 15 amino acids. CDR3 protein: CASSQLPANTGELFF. The CDR3 region has the DNA TGTGCCAGCAGCCAACTTCCAGCTAACACCGGGGAGCTGTTTTTT.

This clonotype occurred a few times. The V and J genes are TRBV25-1 and TRBJ2-2; D is unclear. CDR1 is MGHDK, CDR2 SYGVNS, per germline. The CDR3 covers 15 residues. Trimming removed 3 bases from V and 2 bases from J, with 10 bases in between. In DNA form, the CDR3 reads TGTGCCAGCAGTGATATGTTTAGTAACACCGGGGAGCTGTTTTTT. Translated: CASSDMFSNTGELFF. The whole variable domain, filled in from reference TRBV25-1 and TRBJ2-2, reads EADIYQTPRYLVIGTGKKITLECSQTMGHDKMYWYQQDPGMELHLIHYSYGVNSTEKGDLSSESTVSRIRTEHFPLTLESARPSHTSQYLCASSDMFSNTGELFFGEGSRLTVL.

This clonotype was detected ten times or more. This chain uses TRBV11-2 with TRBJ2-3; the D is unclear. This CDR3 is built from 15 residues. Germline lookup yields CDR1 SGHAT and CDR2 FQNNGV. V shed 0 bases and J shed 0 bases, with 7 bases lying between them. CDR3 region: CASSLDRMSTDTQYF. In DNA form, the CDR3 reads TGTGCCAGCAGCTTAGACAGGATGAGCACAGATACGCAGTATTTT.

This clonotype was observed a handful of times. The rearrangement links TRBV4-1 to TRBJ2-5; perhaps TRBD2 as D (7 bases). Germline assignment: CDR1 MGHRA and CDR2 YSYEKL. This CDR3 is built from 18 residues. Trimming shortened V by 4 bases and J by 5 bases, and 26 bases separated the two germline ends. CDR3 sequence reads: CASSPRSIGEGVGETQYF. The CDR3 bases are TGCGCCAGCAGCCCAAGAAGTATTGGGGAGGGGGTTGGGGAGACCCAGTACTTC.

In this sample, this clonotype turned up a few times. The chain joins TRBV7-8 to TRBJ1-2; D is unclear. Germline CDR1 SGHVS, CDR2 FQNEAQ. The CDR3 consists of 14 residues. Trimming removed 1 base from V and 7 bases from J, with 13 bases in between. The CDR3 nucleotides are TGTGCCAGCAGCTTAGGAGACGGCCGGTTTGGCTACACCTTC. Its protein product is CASSLGDGRFGYTF. Full variable domain (missing parts from reference TRBV7-8 and TRBJ1-2): GAGVSQSPRYKVAKRGQDVALRCDPISGHVSLFWYQQALGQGPEFLTYFQNEAQLDKSGLPSDRFFAERPEGSVSTLKIQRTQQEDSAVYLCASSLGDGRFGYTFGSGTRLTVV.

This chain links TRBV5-1 with TRBJ2-7, with TRBD2 matching 9 bases. CDR3 size: 17 residues. The V gene's germline CDR1 is SGHRS and CDR2 YFSETQ. J gave up 2 bases and V 0 bases, and 9 bases lay outside the gene matches. CDR3 sequence reads: CASSLAASGIAAYEQYF. The CDR3 region has the DNA TGCGCCAGCAGCTTGGCGGCTAGCGGGATAGCCGCCTACGAGCAGTACTTC.

The rearrangement joins TRBV10-3 to TRBJ2-7; maybe TRBD1 (5 bases). V was shortened by 8 bases and J by 7 bases, with 18 bases between the two germline ends. The CDR3 covers 13 residues. CDR1 is ENHRY and CDR2 is SYGVKD in the germline V gene. The CDR3 DNA is TGTGCCATCCCCGACAGAGACTGTGGTGAGCAGTACGTC. As protein: CAIPDRDCGEQYV.

The chain employs TRBV7-2 and TRBJ2-1, with 7 nucleotides matching TRBD2. The germline V gene encodes CDR1 SGHTA and CDR2 FQGNSA. V trimming: 5 bases; J trimming: 12 bases; junction bases outside the gene matches: 7. The CDR3 has 12 amino acids. DNA of the CDR3: TGTGCCAGCAGCCCCAGGGACTATGCGCAGTTCTTC. Translated, it gives CASSPRDYAQFF.

This rearrangement joins TRBV12-3 or TRBV12-4 to TRBJ2-1; D not certain. The CDR3 length is 11 residues. V was clipped by 5 bases and J by 6 bases, with 5 bases between them. The CDR3 here is CASSTSNEQFF. The CDR3 DNA is TGTGCCAGCAGTACCTCCAATGAGCAGTTCTTC.

In its sample, this clonotype was seen many times. This chain links TRBV5-1 with TRBJ2-3, with D possibly matching TRBD2 (6 bases). Between the trimmed V and J ends, which lost 4 bases and 0 bases, there was a span of 18 bases. In germline, CDR1 is SGHRS, CDR2 YFSETQ. The CDR3 spans 17 residues. CDR3 amino acids: CASSLRRGGTSTDTQYF. In DNA form, the CDR3 reads TGCGCCAGCAGCCTACGTCGGGGCGGGACTAGCACAGATACGCAGTATTTT.

The chain uses TRBV10-3 and TRBJ2-1, with D perhaps matching TRBD1 (6 bases). V was clipped by 3 bases and J by 7 bases, with 13 bases between them. CDR3 length: 14 residues. Per the germline V gene, CDR1 is ENHRY and CDR2 is SYGVKD. CDR3 bases: TGTGCCATCAGTGAACGACAGGATAGGAATGAGCAGTTCTTC. This translates into CAISERQDRNEQFF.

The genes are TRBV12-3 or TRBV12-4 and TRBJ1-1; 8 bases are shared with TRBD1. This CDR3 spans 14 amino acids. Trimming at V came to 5 bases and at J to 4 bases, leaving 6 bases not matched to a gene. This chain's CDR3 is CASSQQGEITEAFF. The CDR3 bases are TGTGCCAGCAGTCAACAGGGGGAGATCACTGAAGCTTTCTTT.

The chain recombines TRBV21-1 with TRBJ2-3. TRBV21-1 is shown as a pseudogene. CDR3 length: 12 residues. CDR3 amino acids: CASSEEVDTQYF. CDR3 DNA sequence: TGTGCCAGCAGCGAGGAAGTGGATACGCAGTATTTT.

The rearrangement joins TRBV4-1 to TRBJ2-2; D gene ambiguous. V was trimmed by 4 bases and J by 2 bases, leaving 17 bases between them. The germline V gene has CDR1 MGHRA and CDR2 YSYEKL. CDR3 length equals 17 residues. The CDR3 spells CASSRNIIDTNTGELFF. CDR3 DNA sequence: TGCGCCAGCAGCCGAAATATAATTGACACCAACACCGGGGAGCTGTTTTTT.